This T cell receptor (beta chain) originates from a study of OX40 agonist ivuxolimab in advanced cancers. Across the study: Ivuxolimab was delivered to patients intravenously every 2 weeks at doses spanning 0.01 to 10 mg/kg. Roughly two fifths of patients had received prior checkpoint inhibitor therapy. Two patients with cutaneous melanoma and one with hepatocellular carcinoma, three in total, showed partial responses. Whole-study results and caveats: Averaged across samples, CD8+ T cells carried more expanded clones than CD4+ did.

A word on this clone: No antigen is known for it.

This CDR3 comprises 14 residues. CDR1 and CDR2 (germline): MDHEN, SYDVKM. The ends were cut back, 9 bases at V and 4 bases at J, with 16 bases in the middle. The repertoire was sequenced with immunoSEQ multiplex PCR; TCRdb's copy has only in-frame clones and lacks some. This sample has around 24,000 clones, with around 79% found just once. The source of this sequence is an adult with an advanced solid tumor such as melanoma, head and neck, liver or kidney cancer. The source material was CD4+ or CD8+ T cells sorted from blood, sampled in a trial of the OX40 agonist ivuxolimab. This chain connects TRBV28 to TRBJ2-1, with D perhaps matching TRBD1 or TRBD2 (6 bases each). CDR3 amino acids: CASVEGGAYNEQFF. CDR3 DNA sequence: TGTGCCAGTGTTGAGGGGGGCGCTTACAATGAGCAGTTCTTC.